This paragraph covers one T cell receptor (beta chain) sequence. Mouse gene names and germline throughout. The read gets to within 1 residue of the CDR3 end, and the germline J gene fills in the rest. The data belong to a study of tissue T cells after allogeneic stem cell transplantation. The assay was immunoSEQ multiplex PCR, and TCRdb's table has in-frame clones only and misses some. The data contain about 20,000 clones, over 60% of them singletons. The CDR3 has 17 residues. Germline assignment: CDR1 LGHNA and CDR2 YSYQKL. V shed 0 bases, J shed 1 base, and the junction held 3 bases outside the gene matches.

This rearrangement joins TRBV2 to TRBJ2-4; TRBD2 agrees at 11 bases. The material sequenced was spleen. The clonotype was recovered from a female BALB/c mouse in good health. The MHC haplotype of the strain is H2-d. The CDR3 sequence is CASSQEDWGVGQNTLYF. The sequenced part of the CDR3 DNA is TGTGCCAGCAGCCAAGAGGACTGGGGGGTCGGTCAAAACACCTTGTAC.